Sequencing of this T cell receptor (beta chain) was carried out in a study of PD-L1 blockade in urothelial cancer. CDR3 size: 14 residues. The V end was cut by 6 bases, the J end by 0 bases, with 9 bases between. CDR1 is MNHEY, CDR2 SMNVEV, per germline (reference sequence). Clones were read by immunoSEQ multiplex PCR, and TCRdb kept only the in-frame ones, dropping some. This sample yields 25,000 to 35,000 clones, of which 85% to 90% are seen a single time; 1.5% to 2% belongs to the top ten. The chain carries TRBV27 and TRBJ1-5; maybe TRBD1 (6 bases). Sequencing was performed on PBMCs, taken around atezolizumab (anti-PD-L1) treatment. The TCR was taken from a middle-aged man with urothelial cancer. CDR3 sequence (DNA): TGTGCCAGCAGCAGGACAGTTAGCAATCAGCCCCAGCATTTT. It is translated as CASSRTVSNQPQHF.